This TCR beta chain appears in the sequencing data of a study of shared clonotypes between healthy human individuals. Details on this clone: Antigen: not known.

The method was immunoSEQ multiplex PCR; TCRdb's version includes in-frame clones alone and lacks a portion of them. The repertoire includes approximately 2.1 million clones, more than 85% of them detected once, and 0.39% sits in the top ten. General observations from the study: It was anticipated that sequencing depth would influence how many clonotypes donors shared.

The source material was naive CD4+ T cells from PBMCs. Subset given: CD45RA+ positively selected. The TCR sequence derives from a man between 18 and 35 years old in good health. Some clones in this sample may be carry-over from other donors' samples.

The CDR3 sequence is CASTSRGGDEQFF. As DNA, the CDR3 is TGTGCCAGTACCAGTCGTGGGGGGGATGAGCAGTTCTTC. The chain employs TRBV19 and TRBJ2-1; 7 bases are a match to TRBD2. The CDR3 is 13 amino acids. Trimming removed 7 bases from V and 8 bases from J; junction bases left unmatched: 8. Germline values: CDR1 LNHDA, CDR2 SQIVND (reference sequence).